The 2 T cell receptor beta chains presented below share a single source sample, sequenced in a study of blood T cell repertoires in COVID-19. Sequencing used immunoSEQ multiplex PCR; TCRdb keeps in-frame clones, though not all of them. The sample shows roughly 190,000 clones, 89% of them seen only once. Sequencing was carried out using PBMCs or T cells enriched from blood (not recorded which). The receptor source for this set is a woman under 30 who had recovered from COVID-19.

This chain uses TRBV9 with TRBJ1-3; D not certain. This CDR3 is 14 amino acids long. The V gene lost 4 bases and the J gene lost 1 base, with 9 bases spanning the gap. Germline-derived CDR1 and CDR2 are SGDLS and YYNGEE. In DNA, the CDR3 is TGTGCCAGCAGCATTTCGGGGTCTGGAAACACCATATATTTT. Its translation is CASSISGSGNTIYF.

The rearrangement uses TRBV7-9 and TRBJ1-3, with 7 bases aligning to TRBD1. With V trimmed by 5 bases and J by 0 bases, 4 bases remained unmatched. The length of the CDR3 is 15 residues. From germline, CDR1 is SEHNR and CDR2 FQNEAQ (reference sequence). CDR3 in DNA: TGTGCCAGCAGCCCGGACAGGAACTCTGGAAACACCATATATTTT. Its protein is CASSPDRNSGNTIYF.